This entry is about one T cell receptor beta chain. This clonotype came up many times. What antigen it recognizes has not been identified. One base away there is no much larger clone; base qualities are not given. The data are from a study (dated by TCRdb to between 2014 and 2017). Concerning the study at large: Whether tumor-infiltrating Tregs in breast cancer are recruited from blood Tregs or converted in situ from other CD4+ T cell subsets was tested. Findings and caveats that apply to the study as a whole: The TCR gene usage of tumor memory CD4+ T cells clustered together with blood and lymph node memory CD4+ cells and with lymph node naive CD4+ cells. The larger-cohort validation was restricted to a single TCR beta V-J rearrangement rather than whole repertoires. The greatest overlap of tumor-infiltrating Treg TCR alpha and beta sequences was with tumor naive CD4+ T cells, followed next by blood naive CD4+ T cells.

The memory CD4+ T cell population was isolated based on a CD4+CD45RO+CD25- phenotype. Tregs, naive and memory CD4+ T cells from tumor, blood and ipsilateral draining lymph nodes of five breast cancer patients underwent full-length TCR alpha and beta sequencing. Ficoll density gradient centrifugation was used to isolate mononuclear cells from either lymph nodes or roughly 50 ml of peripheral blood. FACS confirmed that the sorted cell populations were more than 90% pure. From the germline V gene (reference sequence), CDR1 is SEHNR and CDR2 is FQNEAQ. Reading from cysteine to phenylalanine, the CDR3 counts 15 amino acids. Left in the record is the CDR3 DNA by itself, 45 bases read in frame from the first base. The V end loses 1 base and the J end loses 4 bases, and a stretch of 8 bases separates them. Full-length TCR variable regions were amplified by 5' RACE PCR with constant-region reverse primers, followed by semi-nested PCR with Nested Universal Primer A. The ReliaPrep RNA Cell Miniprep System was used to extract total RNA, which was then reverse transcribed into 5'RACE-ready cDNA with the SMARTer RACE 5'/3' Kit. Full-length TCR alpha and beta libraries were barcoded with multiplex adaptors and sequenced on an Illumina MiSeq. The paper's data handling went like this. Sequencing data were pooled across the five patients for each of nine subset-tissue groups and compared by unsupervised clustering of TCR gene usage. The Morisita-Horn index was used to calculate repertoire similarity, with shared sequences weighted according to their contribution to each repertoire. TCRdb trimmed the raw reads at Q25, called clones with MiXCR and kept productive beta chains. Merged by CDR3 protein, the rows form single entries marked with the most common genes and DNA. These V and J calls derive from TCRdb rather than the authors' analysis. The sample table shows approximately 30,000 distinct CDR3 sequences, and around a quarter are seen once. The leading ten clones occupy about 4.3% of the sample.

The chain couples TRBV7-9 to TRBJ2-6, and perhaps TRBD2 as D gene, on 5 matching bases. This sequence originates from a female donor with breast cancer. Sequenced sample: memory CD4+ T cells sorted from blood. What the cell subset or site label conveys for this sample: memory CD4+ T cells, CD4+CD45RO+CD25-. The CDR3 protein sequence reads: CASSLGGAGANVLTF. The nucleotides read TGTGCCAGCAGCTTAGGGGGAGCCGGGGCCAACGTCCTGACTTTC.